A single sample is the source of the 5 T cell receptor beta chains below, sequenced in a study of neoadjuvant anti-PD-1 for oral cavity cancer. Some clones are missing from TCRdb's copy, which holds only in-frame ones; the method was immunoSEQ multiplex PCR. This table has 7,200 or so clones, about 78% appearing once. The material sequenced was PBMCs, taken before nivolumab (anti-PD-1) treatment. Receptors originate from a person between 40 and 79 years old with oral cavity squamous cell carcinoma.

V gene TRBV6-1 combines with J gene TRBJ1-6; 8 nucleotides agree with TRBD1. Germline V gene sequence: CDR1 MNHNS, CDR2 SASEGT. The CDR3 is 15 residues long. The J segment lost 5 bases and the V segment lost 6 bases, leaving 6 bases of the junction unmatched. The CDR3: CASSIGTGNNSPLHF. The CDR3 nucleotides read TGTGCCAGCAGCATAGGGACAGGAAATAATTCACCCCTCCACTTT.

The gene calls are TRBV5-6 and TRBJ1-6; D uncertain. The CDR3 spans 13 residues. CDR1 is SGHDT, CDR2 YYEEEE, per germline. Trimming took off 4 bases at V and 7 bases at J, with 9 bases between the two ends. The CDR3 reads CASSQVANSPLHF. The CDR3, as DNA: TGTGCCAGCAGCCAGGTAGCGAATTCACCCCTCCACTTT. The full variable domain, its missing parts supplied by reference TRBV5-6 and TRBJ1-6, is DAGVTQSPTHLIKTRGQQVTLRCSPKSGHDTVSWYQQALGQGPQFIFQYYEEEERQRGNFPDRFSGHQFPNYSSELNVNALLLGDSALYLCASSQVANSPLHFGNGTRLTVT.

This clone was detected only a few times. This chain uses TRBV2 with TRBJ2-3, with 8 nucleotides matching TRBD1. This CDR3 contains 13 residues. The V gene's germline CDR1 is SNHLY and CDR2 FYNNEI. The ends lost 3 bases at V and 8 bases at J; junction bases unmatched: 4. The CDR3: CASSERTGRTQYF. The CDR3 DNA is TGTGCCAGCAGTGAGAGGACAGGGCGTACGCAGTATTTT.

The V and J genes are TRBV6-5 and TRBJ2-5; D may be TRBD2 (7 bases). Trimming cost V 2 bases and J 7 bases, with 17 bases left between them. This CDR3 spans 15 amino acids. Germline V gives CDR1 MNHEY, CDR2 SVGAGI. CDR3 coding DNA: TGTGCCAGCAGTTACCTCCAGGGGCGGGGGCGGACCCAGTACTTC. Translated: CASSYLQGRGRTQYF.

The chain combines TRBV6-6 with TRBJ2-5; D is unclear. CDR1 MNHNY and CDR2 SVGAGI come from the germline V gene (reference sequence). This CDR3 has 13 residues. V was shortened by 10 bases and J by 1 base, with 13 bases between the two germline ends. In nucleotides, the CDR3 is TGTGCCACCCAAGGGCCGGTCCAAGAGACCCAGTACTTC. It translates to CATQGPVQETQYF.